These 31 T cell receptor beta chains originate from one sample sequenced in a study of blood T cell repertoires in COVID-19. The data were produced by immunoSEQ multiplex PCR, yet TCRdb's version contains in-frame clones alone and is incomplete. The table lists roughly 140,000 clones, roughly 82% of them singletons. Material for sequencing was peripheral blood. The receptors come from a woman aged 45-65 years in a cohort sampled during active or convalescent COVID-19.

The V gene is TRBV6-4, the J gene TRBJ2-2; 8 nucleotides match TRBD2. Trimming took 0 bases from V and 4 from J; bases not matched to a gene: 4. The CDR3 contains 16 residues. The germline gives CDR1 MRHNA, CDR2 SNTAGT. CDR3 in amino acids: CASSDSMAGGTGELFF. CDR3 coding DNA: TGTGCCAGCAGTGACTCGATGGCGGGGGGCACCGGGGAGCTGTTTTTT.

The sample holds one count of this clone. V gene TRBV28 combines with J gene TRBJ1-1; TRBD1 matches at 9 bases. Per germline, CDR1 MDHEN and CDR2 SYDVKM. V shed 6 bases and J 5 bases; nucleotides not matched to a gene: 4. The CDR3 is 13 residues long. Here the CDR3 DNA reads TGTGCCAGCAGCGGGACAGGGAGGACTGAAGCTTTCTTT. Encoded protein: CASSGTGRTEAFF.

The V call is TRBV6-2 or TRBV6-3, the J call TRBJ2-2; no firm D call. V dropped 2 bases and J dropped 4 bases, with 8 bases sitting between them. The CDR3 sequence is 14 residues long. The V gene's germline CDR1 is MNHEY and CDR2 SVGEGT. CDR3 protein: CASSYPFFTGELFF. CDR3 DNA: TGTGCCAGCAGTTACCCCTTTTTCACCGGGGAGCTGTTTTTT.

The V call is TRBV5-1, the J call TRBJ1-2; D uncertain. Per germline, CDR1 SGHRS and CDR2 YFSETQ. This CDR3 has 15 amino acids. V dropped 0 bases and J dropped 4 bases, with 13 bases sitting between them. The CDR3 sequence is CASSLVGREAYGYTF. DNA for the CDR3: TGCGCCAGCAGCTTGGTAGGGAGGGAAGCCTATGGCTACACCTTC.

This sequence joins TRBV6-6 and TRBJ2-7; 7 nucleotides line up with TRBD1. V lost 5 bases, J lost 6 bases, and 16 bases stayed unmatched. The CDR3 runs to 16 residues. Germline V gene data show CDR1 as MNHNY and CDR2 as SVGAGI (reference sequence). The CDR3 protein is CASSRTRQGLYFEQYF. The CDR3 bases are TGTGCCAGCAGTCGAACCAGACAGGGCCTCTATTTCGAGCAGTACTTC.

The V call is TRBV11-2, the J call TRBJ1-1, with 8 bases fitting TRBD1. With V trimmed by 4 bases and J by 7 bases, 11 bases remained unmatched. This CDR3 contains 15 residues. Germline CDR1 and CDR2: SGHAT and FQNNGV. CDR3 sequence: CASSWGDRSGDEAFF. DNA of the CDR3: TGTGCCAGCAGCTGGGGGGACAGGTCAGGAGATGAAGCTTTCTTT.

J is TRBJ2-7 and V is TRBV5-1; the D is unclear. Germline CDR1 SGHRS, CDR2 YFSETQ. V was trimmed by 0 bases and J by 1 base, leaving 14 bases between them. The CDR3 length is 16 residues. CDR3 sequence: CASSLGPFAGSYEQYF. CDR3 DNA sequence: TGCGCCAGCAGCTTGGGTCCTTTTGCAGGATCCTACGAGCAGTACTTC.

The rearrangement uses TRBV29-1 and TRBJ2-5; TRBD2 matches 8 bases. V trimming: 5 bases; J trimming: 1 base; junction bases outside the gene matches: 3. This CDR3 has 13 residues. The V gene's germline CDR1 is SQVTM and CDR2 ANQGSEA. CDR3 protein: CSVSGTSQETQYF. CDR3 coding DNA: TGCAGCGTTTCCGGGACTAGCCAAGAGACCCAGTACTTC.

The rearrangement uses TRBV19 and TRBJ2-3, with a possible D match to TRBD2 (6 bases). Per the germline V gene, CDR1 is LNHDA and CDR2 is SQIVND (reference sequence). Trimming left V 5 bases short and J 4 bases short, with 19 bases between. The CDR3 has 16 residues. Here the CDR3 DNA reads TGTGCCAGTAGTTTCCAACCGACTAGTTCCGCAGATACGCAGTATTTT. Translation: CASSFQPTSSADTQYF.

The rearrangement joins TRBV5-5 to TRBJ2-5, with TRBD2 matching over 15 bases. V was pared by 4 bases and J by 2 bases, with 9 bases of the junction left unmatched. Germline V gene data show CDR1 as SGHKS and CDR2 as YYEKEE (reference sequence). The length of the CDR3 is 18 residues. This CDR3 reads CASSVGTSGGSGQETQYF. Written as DNA, the CDR3 is TGTGCCAGCAGCGTCGGGACTAGCGGGGGGTCCGGGCAAGAGACCCAGTACTTC.

The rearrangement uses TRBV7-9 and TRBJ2-5; TRBD1 might be the D (7 bases). Germline V lookup: CDR1 SEHNR, CDR2 FQNEAQ (reference sequence). There are 17 residues in the CDR3. V lost 1 base and J lost 1, with 16 bases in between. The chain's CDR3 is CASSLEGGRGFQETQYF. CDR3 sequence (DNA): TGTGCCAGCAGCTTAGAGGGGGGCAGGGGGTTCCAAGAGACCCAGTACTTC.

This clone was seen a few times. J is TRBJ1-1 and V is TRBV30; D may be TRBD1 (5 bases). Germline loops: CDR1 GTSNPN, CDR2 SVGIG (reference sequence). CDR3 length equals 16 residues. V dropped 0 bases and J dropped 7 bases, with 21 bases sitting between them. CDR3 sequence (DNA): TGTGCCTGGAGTGTACTAGCGGGATGGGGGGAAAATGAAGCTTTCTTT. Amino acid sequence: CAWSVLAGWGENEAFF.

CDR3 loop: CASSYRGYLNEKLFF. DNA for the CDR3: TGTGCCAGCAGCTACAGGGGGTATCTTAATGAAAAACTGTTTTTT. The V gene is TRBV27, the J gene TRBJ1-4; 8 nucleotides align to TRBD1. CDR1 is MNHEY and CDR2 is SMNVEV in the germline V gene (reference sequence). V gave up 6 bases and J gave up 4 bases; unmatched junction bases: 7. This CDR3 comprises 15 residues.

The chain links TRBV5-1 to TRBJ1-4, with 9 bases identical to TRBD1. CDR3 length equals 15 residues. Germline V CDR1 and CDR2: SGHRS, YFSETQ. J lost 11 bases, V lost 0 bases, and 8 bases had no gene match. In DNA form, the CDR3 reads TGCGCCAGCAGCTTGGCCGGGACAGGGAATCATAAACTGTTTTTT. Residues: CASSLAGTGNHKLFF.

CDR3: CASSVSIAEETQYF. The CDR3 nucleotides read TGTGCCAGCAGCGTATCAATAGCGGAAGAGACCCAGTACTTC. The chain has TRBV9 and TRBJ2-5; TRBD2 is a possible D gene (6 bases). Trimming took off 1 base at V and 3 bases at J, with 10 bases between the two ends. The CDR3 covers 14 residues. The germline CDR1 and CDR2 sequences are SGDLS and YYNGEE. The full variable domain, in which reference TRBV9 and TRBJ2-5 provide the parts outside the CDR3, is DSGVTQTPKHLITATGQRVTLRCSPRSGDLSVYWYQQSLDQGLQFLIQYYNGEERAKGNILERFSAQQFPDLHSELNLSSLELGDSALYFCASSVSIAEETQYFGPGTRLLVL.

The chain joins TRBV2 to TRBJ1-6; 7 bases are a match to TRBD1. Germline CDR1 SNHLY, CDR2 FYNNEI. Losses at the gene ends were 7 bases for V and 8 bases for J; bases not matched to a gene: 14. CDR3 length: 16 residues. The CDR3 loop is CASNGTPDRIYSPLHF. CDR3 nucleotide sequence: TGTGCCAGCAATGGGACACCGGACAGGATTTATTCACCCCTCCACTTT.

Here the CDR3 DNA reads TGTGCCAGCAGCTTCCGGGACAGGGGGAGGAGTAATGAAAAACTGTTTTTT. Residues: CASSFRDRGRSNEKLFF. V and J are TRBV7-2 and TRBJ1-4, with 11 bases aligning to TRBD1. Germline V gene data show CDR1 as SGHTA and CDR2 as FQGNSA. The V and J ends lost 3 bases and 4 bases, in that order; junction bases with no gene match: 7. The CDR3 spans 17 residues.

The chain combines TRBV5-1 with TRBJ1-2; 10 nucleotides match TRBD1. Germline V lookup: CDR1 SGHRS, CDR2 YFSETQ. This CDR3 has 15 residues. V dropped 4 bases and J dropped 4; count of bases not matched to a gene: 7. CDR3 coding DNA: TGCGCCAGCAGCCCCCGGACAGGGGGGACCTATGGCTACACCTTC. This encodes CASSPRTGGTYGYTF.

This chain uses TRBV19 with TRBJ2-1; possibly TRBD2 for D (7 bases). V lost 3 bases and J lost 1, with 25 bases in between. This CDR3 is built from 20 residues. Germline V gene sequence: CDR1 LNHDA, CDR2 SQIVND (reference sequence). The CDR3, as DNA: TGTGCCAGTAGTATCCCCCCGGGTGGGGGGGCCTTGCGTTCCTACAATGAGCAGTTCTTC. Its translation is CASSIPPGGGALRSYNEQFF.

On this clone itself: A read error may be the cause here, since a much bigger clone is one base away. The genes are TRBV19 and TRBJ2-1, with TRBD1 matching over 8 bases. The V gene's germline CDR1 is LNHDA and CDR2 SQIVND (reference sequence). The trim removed 7 bases at V and 0 bases at J, leaving 2 bases unmatched. The CDR3 totals 14 residues. This chain's CDR3 is CASNTGGSYNEQFF. CDR3 bases: TGTGCCAGTAATACAGGGGGCTCCTACAATGAGCAGTTCTTC.

The chain has TRBV5-6 and TRBJ2-1, with TRBD2 matching 10 bases. V lost 1 base to trimming and J lost 7 bases; unmatched junction nucleotides: 11. The CDR3 has 17 amino acids. The germline CDR1 and CDR2 sequences are SGHDT and YYEEEE. The CDR3 DNA follows: TGTGCCAGCAGCTTGTTCCCAAGCGGGGGGGCGTGGAATGAGCAGTTCTTC. Protein sequence: CASSLFPSGGAWNEQFF.

This clone was seen a few times. The chain carries TRBV6-5 and TRBJ1-2, with D possibly matching TRBD1 (5 bases). This CDR3 comprises 14 residues. V gave up 4 bases and J gave up 6 bases, with 15 bases separating them. The germline gives CDR1 MNHEY, CDR2 SVGAGI. The CDR3 nucleotides are TGTGCCAGCAGTTCCCTCGGGGAGGGGAATGGCTACACCTTC. Encoded protein: CASSSLGEGNGYTF.

This chain connects TRBV5-1 to TRBJ2-2; possible D gene TRBD1, 6 bases. The V end was cut by 4 bases, the J end by 2 bases, with 15 bases between. The CDR3 has 16 amino acids. CDR1 and CDR2 (germline): SGHRS, YFSETQ. CDR3 sequence (DNA): TGCGCCAGCAGCACCGGGACAACCACTAACACCGGGGAGCTGTTTTTT. It codes for CASSTGTTTNTGELFF.

Here the CDR3 DNA reads TGTGCCAGCAGTTTATACGGGGGCACTGAAGCTTTCTTT. Protein product: CASSLYGGTEAFF. The chain joins TRBV27 to TRBJ1-1; D possibly corresponds to TRBD1 (5 bases). CDR3 size: 13 residues. Germline CDR1 reads MNHEY; CDR2 reads SMNVEV (reference sequence). Between the trimmed V and J ends, which lost 1 base and 4 bases, there was a span of 7 bases.

This chain uses TRBV5-6 with TRBJ1-2; weak D call: TRBD1 (5 bases). The CDR3 runs to 14 residues. V lost 4 bases to trimming and J lost 8 bases, with 18 bases between them. The germline V gene encodes CDR1 SGHDT and CDR2 YYEEEE. CDR3 loop: CASSAGFTHWGYTF. CDR3 nucleotides: TGTGCCAGCAGCGCAGGGTTCACACACTGGGGCTACACCTTC.

This chain links TRBV9 with TRBJ2-7; TRBD2 aligns across 8 bases. Germline V lookup: CDR1 SGDLS, CDR2 YYNGEE. There are 16 residues in the CDR3. The V gene end was trimmed by 0 bases and the J gene end by 0 bases; junction bases not matched to a gene: 5. The CDR3 sequence: CASSVAPGTSSYEQYF. CDR3 coding DNA: TGTGCCAGCAGCGTAGCCCCCGGGACTAGCTCCTACGAGCAGTACTTC. The full variable domain, with the rest looked up from reference TRBV9 and TRBJ2-7, is DSGVTQTPKHLITATGQRVTLRCSPRSGDLSVYWYQQSLDQGLQFLIQYYNGEERAKGNILERFSAQQFPDLHSELNLSSLELGDSALYFCASSVAPGTSSYEQYFGPGTRLTVT.

This chain connects TRBV19 to TRBJ2-1, with 8 bases that match TRBD2. Trimming cost V 8 bases and J 3 bases; bases outside gene matches: 12. Per the germline V gene, CDR1 is LNHDA and CDR2 is SQIVND (reference sequence). The CDR3 spans 16 residues. CDR3 coding DNA: TGTGCCAGTGTCTCCAGCGGGGGCCTTAGCTACAATGAGCAGTTCTTC. It codes for CASVSSGGLSYNEQFF.

J is TRBJ2-1 and V is TRBV7-2, with TRBD2 identical over 9 bases. Germline trimming cut 1 base from V and 2 bases from J; bases unmatched to any gene: 9. The germline V gene encodes CDR1 SGHTA and CDR2 FQGNSA. The length of the CDR3 is 18 residues. In DNA, the CDR3 is TGTGCCAGCAGCTTAGACGGACTAGCGTGGGGGGCCTACAATGAGCAGTTCTTC. Residues: CASSLDGLAWGAYNEQFF. The complete variable domain, with remaining parts taken from reference TRBV7-2 and TRBJ2-1, reads GAGVSQSPSNKVTEKGKDVELRCDPISGHTALYWYRQSLGQGLEFLIYFQGNSAPDKSGLPSDRFSAERTGGSVSTLTIQRTQQEDSAVYLCASSLDGLAWGAYNEQFFGPGTRLTVL.

V is TRBV4-3 and J is TRBJ2-1; tentative D call: TRBD1 (5 bases). The germline gives CDR1 LGHNA, CDR2 YSLEER. The V end lost 5 bases, the J end lost 12 bases, and 11 bases lay between the germline ends. The CDR3 is 11 amino acids. CDR3 nucleotides: TGCGCCAGCAGCTGGCAGGGCCGGCAGTTCTTC. Translation gives CASSWQGRQFF.

With regard to this clone: Other nucleotide sequences in the sample specify the same CDR3. V gene TRBV7-2 combines with J gene TRBJ1-5; D gene unclear. V lost 3 bases and J 7 bases, leaving 7 bases between the germline ends. This CDR3 is 12 amino acids long. From germline, CDR1 is SGHTA and CDR2 FQGNSA. The CDR3 sequence: CASSFPGQPQHF. CDR3 DNA sequence: TGTGCCAGCAGCTTCCCGGGGCAGCCCCAGCATTTT.

The chain recombines TRBV19 with TRBJ2-7; 10 nucleotides match TRBD1. J gave up 5 bases and V 9 bases, and 4 bases lay outside the gene matches. CDR1 and CDR2 (germline): LNHDA, SQIVND (reference sequence). The CDR3 has 12 amino acids. CDR3 loop: CASAGQGNEQYF. In nucleotides, the CDR3 is TGTGCCAGCGCGGGACAGGGGAACGAGCAGTACTTC.